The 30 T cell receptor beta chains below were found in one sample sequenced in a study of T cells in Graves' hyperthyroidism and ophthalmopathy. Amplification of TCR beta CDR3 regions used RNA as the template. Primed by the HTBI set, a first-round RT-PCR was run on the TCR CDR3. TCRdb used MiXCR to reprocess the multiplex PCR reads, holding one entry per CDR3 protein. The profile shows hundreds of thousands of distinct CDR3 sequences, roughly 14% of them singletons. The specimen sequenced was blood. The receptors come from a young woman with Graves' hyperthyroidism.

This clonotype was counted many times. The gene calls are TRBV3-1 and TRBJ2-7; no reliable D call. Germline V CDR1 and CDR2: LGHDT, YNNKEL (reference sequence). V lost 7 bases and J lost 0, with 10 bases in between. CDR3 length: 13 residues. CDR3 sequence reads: CASTLSFSYEQYF. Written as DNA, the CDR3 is TGTGCCAGCACCCTTTCCTTCTCCTACGAGCAGTACTTC.

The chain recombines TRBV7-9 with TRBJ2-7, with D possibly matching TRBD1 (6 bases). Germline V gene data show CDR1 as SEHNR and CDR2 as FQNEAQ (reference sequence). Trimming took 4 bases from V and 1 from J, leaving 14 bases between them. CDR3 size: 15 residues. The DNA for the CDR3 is TGTGCCAGCAGCTCAACCTGGACAGCTTCCTACGAGCAGTACTTC. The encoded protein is CASSSTWTASYEQYF.

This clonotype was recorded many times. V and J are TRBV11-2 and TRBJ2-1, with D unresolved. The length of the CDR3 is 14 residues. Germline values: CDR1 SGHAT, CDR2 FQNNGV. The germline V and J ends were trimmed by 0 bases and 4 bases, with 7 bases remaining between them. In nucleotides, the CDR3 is TGTGCCAGCAGCTTAGAGAGTAATTACAATGAGCAGTTCTTC. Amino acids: CASSLESNYNEQFF.

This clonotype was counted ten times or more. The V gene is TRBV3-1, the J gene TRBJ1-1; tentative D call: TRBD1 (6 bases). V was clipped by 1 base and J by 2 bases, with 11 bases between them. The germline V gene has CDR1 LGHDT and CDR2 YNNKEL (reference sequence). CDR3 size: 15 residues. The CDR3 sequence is CASSQGRGRNTEAFF. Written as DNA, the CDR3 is TGTGCCAGCAGCCAAGGCAGGGGAAGAAACACTGAAGCTTTCTTT.

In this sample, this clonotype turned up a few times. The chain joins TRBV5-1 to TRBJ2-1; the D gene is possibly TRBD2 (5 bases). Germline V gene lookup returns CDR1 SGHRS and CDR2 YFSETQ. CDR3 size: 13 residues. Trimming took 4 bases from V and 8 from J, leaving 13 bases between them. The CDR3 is CASSRGSADEQFF. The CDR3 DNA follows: TGCGCCAGCAGCCGAGGTTCAGCGGATGAGCAGTTCTTC.

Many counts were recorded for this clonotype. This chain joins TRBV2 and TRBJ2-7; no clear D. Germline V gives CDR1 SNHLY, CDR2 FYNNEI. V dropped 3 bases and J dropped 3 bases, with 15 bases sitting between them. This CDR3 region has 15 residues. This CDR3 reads CASSDFAFSLYEQYF. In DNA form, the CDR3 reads TGTGCCAGCAGTGATTTCGCCTTTAGTCTCTACGAGCAGTACTTC.

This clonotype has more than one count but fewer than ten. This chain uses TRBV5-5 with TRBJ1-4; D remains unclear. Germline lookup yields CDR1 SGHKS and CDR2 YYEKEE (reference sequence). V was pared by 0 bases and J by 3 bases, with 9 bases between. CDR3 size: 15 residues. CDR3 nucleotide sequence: TGTGCCAGCAGCTTGGTCGGTCCCGCTAATGAAAAACTGTTTTTT. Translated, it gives CASSLVGPANEKLFF.

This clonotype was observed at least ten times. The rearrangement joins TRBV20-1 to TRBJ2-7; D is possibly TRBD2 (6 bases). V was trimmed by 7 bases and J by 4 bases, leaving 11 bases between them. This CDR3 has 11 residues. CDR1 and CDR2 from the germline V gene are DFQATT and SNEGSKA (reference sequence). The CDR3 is CSGEALYEQYF. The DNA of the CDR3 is TGCAGTGGGGAGGCGCTATACGAGCAGTACTTC.

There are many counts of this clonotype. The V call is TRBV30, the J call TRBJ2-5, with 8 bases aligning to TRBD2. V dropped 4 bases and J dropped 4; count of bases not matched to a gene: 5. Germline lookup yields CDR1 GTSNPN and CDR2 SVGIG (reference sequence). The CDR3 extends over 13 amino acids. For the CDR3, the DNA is TGTGCCTGGACGGGCCTAGCGGGAGAGACCCAGTACTTC. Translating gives CAWTGLAGETQYF.

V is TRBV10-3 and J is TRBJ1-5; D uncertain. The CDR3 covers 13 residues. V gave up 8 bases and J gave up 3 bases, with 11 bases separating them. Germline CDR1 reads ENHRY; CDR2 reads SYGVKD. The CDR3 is CAIRANFNQPQHF. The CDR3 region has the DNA TGTGCCATCCGGGCCAATTTCAATCAGCCCCAGCATTTT.

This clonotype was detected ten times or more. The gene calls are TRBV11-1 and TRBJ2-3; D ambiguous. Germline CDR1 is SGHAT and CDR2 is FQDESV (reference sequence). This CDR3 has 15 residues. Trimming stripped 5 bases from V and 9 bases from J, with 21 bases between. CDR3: CASSPDRLGPQTQYF. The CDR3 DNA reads TGTGCCAGCAGCCCGGACCGCTTAGGACCGCAAACGCAGTATTTT. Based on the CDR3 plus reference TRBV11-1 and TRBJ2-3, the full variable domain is EAEVAQSPRYKITEKSQAVAFWCDPISGHATLYWYRQILGQGPELLVQFQDESVVDDSQLPKDRFSAERLKGVDSTLKIQPAELGDSAMYLCASSPDRLGPQTQYFGPGTRLTVL.

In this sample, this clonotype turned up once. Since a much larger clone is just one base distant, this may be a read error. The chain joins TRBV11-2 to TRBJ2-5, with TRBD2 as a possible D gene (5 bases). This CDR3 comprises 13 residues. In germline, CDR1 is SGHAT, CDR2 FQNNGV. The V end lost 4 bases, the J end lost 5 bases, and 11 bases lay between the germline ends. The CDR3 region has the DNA TGTGCCAGCAGCTGGGCCCCGGGGGAGACCCAGTACTTC. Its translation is CASSWAPGETQYF.

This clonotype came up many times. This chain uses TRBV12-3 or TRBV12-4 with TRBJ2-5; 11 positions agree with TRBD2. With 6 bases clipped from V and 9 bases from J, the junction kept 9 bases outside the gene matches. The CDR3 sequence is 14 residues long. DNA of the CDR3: TGTGCCAGCAGCTGGACTAGCGGGTCTGAGGCCCAGTACTTC. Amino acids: CASSWTSGSEAQYF.

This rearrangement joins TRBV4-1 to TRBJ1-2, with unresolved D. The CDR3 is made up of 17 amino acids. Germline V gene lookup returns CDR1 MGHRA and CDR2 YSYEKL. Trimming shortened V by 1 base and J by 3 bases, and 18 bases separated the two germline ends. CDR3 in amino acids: CASSQASSTRGDYGYTF. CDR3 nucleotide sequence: TGCGCCAGCAGCCAAGCCTCGTCGACCCGGGGTGACTATGGCTACACCTTC.

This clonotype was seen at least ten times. CDR3 loop: CASHGGANVLTF. CDR3 DNA: TGTGCCAGCCACGGGGGGGCCAACGTCCTGACTTTC. The chain has TRBV7-9 and TRBJ2-6, with no clear D. The CDR3 runs 12 residues. V gave up 8 bases and J gave up 4 bases, with 6 bases separating them. Looked up from germline, CDR1 is SEHNR and CDR2 is FQNEAQ (reference sequence).

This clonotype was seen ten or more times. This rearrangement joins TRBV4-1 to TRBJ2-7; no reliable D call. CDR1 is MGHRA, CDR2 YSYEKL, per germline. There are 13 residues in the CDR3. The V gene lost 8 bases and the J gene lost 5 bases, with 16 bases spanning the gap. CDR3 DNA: TGCGCCAGCTCCCGAAAGTTTCACCACGAGCAGTACTTC. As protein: CASSRKFHHEQYF.

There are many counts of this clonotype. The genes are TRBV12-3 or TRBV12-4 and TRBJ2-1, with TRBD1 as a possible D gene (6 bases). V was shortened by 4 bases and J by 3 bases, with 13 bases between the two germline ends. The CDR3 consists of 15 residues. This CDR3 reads CASSWGRTLYNEQFF. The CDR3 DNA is TGTGCCAGCAGTTGGGGGCGGACCCTCTACAATGAGCAGTTCTTC.

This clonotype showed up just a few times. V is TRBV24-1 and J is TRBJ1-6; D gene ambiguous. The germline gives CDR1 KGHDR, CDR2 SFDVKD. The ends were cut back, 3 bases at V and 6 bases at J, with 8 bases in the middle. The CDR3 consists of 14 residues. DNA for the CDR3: TGTGCCACCAGTGATCACGGTTCTAATTCACCCCTCCACTTT. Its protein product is CATSDHGSNSPLHF.

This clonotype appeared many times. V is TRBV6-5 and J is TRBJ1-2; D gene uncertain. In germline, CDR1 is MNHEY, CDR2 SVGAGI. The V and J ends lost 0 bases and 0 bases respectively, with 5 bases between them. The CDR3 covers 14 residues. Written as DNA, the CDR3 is TGTGCCAGCAGTTACTCCCCAGCTAACTATGGCTACACCTTC. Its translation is CASSYSPANYGYTF.

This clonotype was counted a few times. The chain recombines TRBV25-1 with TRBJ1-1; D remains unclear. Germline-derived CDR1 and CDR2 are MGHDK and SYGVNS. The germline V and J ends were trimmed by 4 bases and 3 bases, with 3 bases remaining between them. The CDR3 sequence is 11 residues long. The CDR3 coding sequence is TGTGCCAGCAGTGGGCACACTGAAGCTTTCTTT. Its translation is CASSGHTEAFF.

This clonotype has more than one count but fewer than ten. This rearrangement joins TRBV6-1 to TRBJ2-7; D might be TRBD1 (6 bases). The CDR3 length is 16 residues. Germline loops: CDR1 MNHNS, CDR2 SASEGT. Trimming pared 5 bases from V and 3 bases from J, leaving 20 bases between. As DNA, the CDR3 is TGTGCCAGCAGTATATCAGGGGCCGCCTCAAGCTACGAGCAGTACTTC. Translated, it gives CASSISGAASSYEQYF.

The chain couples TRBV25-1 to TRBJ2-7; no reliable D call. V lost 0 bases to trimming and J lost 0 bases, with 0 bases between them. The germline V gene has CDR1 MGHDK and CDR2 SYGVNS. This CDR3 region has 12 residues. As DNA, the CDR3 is TGTGCCAGCAGTGAATACTCCTACGAGCAGTACTTC. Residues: CASSEYSYEQYF.

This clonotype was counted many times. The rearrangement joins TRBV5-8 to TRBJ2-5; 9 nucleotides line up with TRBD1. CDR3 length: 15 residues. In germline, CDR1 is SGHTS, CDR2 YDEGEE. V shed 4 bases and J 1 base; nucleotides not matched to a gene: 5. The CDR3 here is CASSPDRGVQETQYF. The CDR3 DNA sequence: TGTGCCAGCAGCCCCGACAGGGGGGTCCAAGAGACCCAGTACTTC.

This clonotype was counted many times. The CDR3 coding sequence is TGTGCCAGCATTCGACTTTTTGCCTATGGCTACACCTTC. Protein sequence: CASIRLFAYGYTF. The chain joins TRBV2 to TRBJ1-2; D ambiguous. The length of the CDR3 is 13 residues. Germline loops: CDR1 SNHLY, CDR2 FYNNEI. Trimming removed 7 bases from V and 4 bases from J, with 13 bases in between.

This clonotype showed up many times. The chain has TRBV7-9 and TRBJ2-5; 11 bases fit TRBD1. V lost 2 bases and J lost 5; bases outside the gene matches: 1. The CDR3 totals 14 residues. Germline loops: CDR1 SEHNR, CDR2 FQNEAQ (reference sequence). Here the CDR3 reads CASSLRTGGETQYF. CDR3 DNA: TGTGCCAGCAGCTTACGGACAGGGGGCGAGACCCAGTACTTC.

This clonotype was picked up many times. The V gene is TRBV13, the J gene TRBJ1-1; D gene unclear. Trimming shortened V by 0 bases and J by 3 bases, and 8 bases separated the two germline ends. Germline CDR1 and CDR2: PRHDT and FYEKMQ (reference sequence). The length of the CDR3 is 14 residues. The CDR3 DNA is TGTGCCAGCAGCTTAGGACCCCAGGACACTGAAGCTTTCTTT. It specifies CASSLGPQDTEAFF. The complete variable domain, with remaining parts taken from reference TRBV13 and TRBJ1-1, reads AAGVIQSPRHLIKEKRETATLKCYPIPRHDTVYWYQQGPGQDPQFLISFYEKMQSDKGSIPDRFSAQQFSDYHSELNMSSLELGDSALYFCASSLGPQDTEAFFGQGTRLTVV.

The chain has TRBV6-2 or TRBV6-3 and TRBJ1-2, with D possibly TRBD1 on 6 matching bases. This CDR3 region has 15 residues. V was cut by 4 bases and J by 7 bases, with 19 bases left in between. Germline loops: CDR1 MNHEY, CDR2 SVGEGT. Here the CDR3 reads CASSSPAGGQGGYTF. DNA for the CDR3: TGTGCCAGCAGTTCGCCGGCGGGGGGCCAGGGTGGCTACACCTTC.

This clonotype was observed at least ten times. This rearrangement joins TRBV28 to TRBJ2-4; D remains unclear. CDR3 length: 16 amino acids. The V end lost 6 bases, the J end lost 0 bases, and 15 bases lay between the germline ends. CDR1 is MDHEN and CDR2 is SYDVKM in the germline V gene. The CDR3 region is CASRSTFTVAKNIQYF. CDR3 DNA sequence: TGTGCCAGCAGATCTACATTCACTGTAGCCAAAAACATTCAGTACTTC.

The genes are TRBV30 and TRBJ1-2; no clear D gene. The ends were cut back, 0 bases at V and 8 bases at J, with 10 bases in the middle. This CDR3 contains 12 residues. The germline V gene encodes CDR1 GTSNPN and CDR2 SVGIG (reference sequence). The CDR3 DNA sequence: TGTGCCTGGAGTGTAATTTTAGGGGGCTACACCTTC. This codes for CAWSVILGGYTF.

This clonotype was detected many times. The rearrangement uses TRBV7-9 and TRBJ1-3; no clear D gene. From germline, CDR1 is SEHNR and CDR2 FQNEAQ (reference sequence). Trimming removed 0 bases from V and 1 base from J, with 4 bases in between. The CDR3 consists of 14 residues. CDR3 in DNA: TGTGCCAGCAGCTTAGCGGGGTCTGGAAACACCATATATTTT. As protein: CASSLAGSGNTIYF.